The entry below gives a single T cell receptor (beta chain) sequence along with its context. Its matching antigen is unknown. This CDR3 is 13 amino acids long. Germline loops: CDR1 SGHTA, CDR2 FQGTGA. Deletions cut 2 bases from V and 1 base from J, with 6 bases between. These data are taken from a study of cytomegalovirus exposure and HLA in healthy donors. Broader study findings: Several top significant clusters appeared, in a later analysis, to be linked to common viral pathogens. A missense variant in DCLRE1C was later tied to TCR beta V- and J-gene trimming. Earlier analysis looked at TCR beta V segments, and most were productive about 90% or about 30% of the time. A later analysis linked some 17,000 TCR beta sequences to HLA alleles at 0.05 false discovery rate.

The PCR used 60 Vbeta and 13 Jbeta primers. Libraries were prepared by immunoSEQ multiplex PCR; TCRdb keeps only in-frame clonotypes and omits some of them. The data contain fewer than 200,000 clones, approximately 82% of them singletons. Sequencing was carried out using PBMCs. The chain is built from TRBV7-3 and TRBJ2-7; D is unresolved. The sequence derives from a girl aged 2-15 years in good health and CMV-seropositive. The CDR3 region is CASSLYGSYEQYF. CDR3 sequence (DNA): TGTGCCAGCAGCTTATACGGGTCCTACGAGCAGTACTTC.